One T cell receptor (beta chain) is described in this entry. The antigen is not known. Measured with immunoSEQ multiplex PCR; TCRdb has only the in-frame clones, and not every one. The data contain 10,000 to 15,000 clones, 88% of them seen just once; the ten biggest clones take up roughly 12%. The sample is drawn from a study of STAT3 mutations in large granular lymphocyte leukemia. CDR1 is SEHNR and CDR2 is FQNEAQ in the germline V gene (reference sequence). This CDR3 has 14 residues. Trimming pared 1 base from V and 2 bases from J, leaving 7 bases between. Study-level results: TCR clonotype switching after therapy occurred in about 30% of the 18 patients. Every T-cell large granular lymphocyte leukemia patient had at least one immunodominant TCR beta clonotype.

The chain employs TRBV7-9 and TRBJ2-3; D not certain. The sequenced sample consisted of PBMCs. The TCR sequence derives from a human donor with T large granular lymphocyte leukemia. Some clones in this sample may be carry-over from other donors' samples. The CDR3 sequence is CASSLEGPTDTQYF. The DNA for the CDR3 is TGTGCCAGCAGCTTAGAGGGTCCCACAGATACGCAGTATTTT.